The 11 T cell receptor beta chains presented below share a single source sample, sequenced in a study of cytomegalovirus exposure and HLA in healthy donors. It was with 60 Vbeta and 13 Jbeta primers that the PCR ran. Only in-frame clones appear in the TCRdb table, and some are missing; sequencing was by immunoSEQ multiplex PCR. This sample has under 150,000 clones; around 80% occur once, and the top ten carry roughly 2.7%. Material: PBMCs. These receptors came from a boy aged 2 to 9 in good health and CMV-seronegative.

The V and J genes are TRBV25-1 and TRBJ2-2, with D maybe TRBD2 (6 bases). Germline values: CDR1 MGHDK, CDR2 SYGVNS. Trimming took off 1 base at V and 4 bases at J, with 16 bases between the two ends. The CDR3 loop spans 17 amino acids. The CDR3 nucleotides read TGTGCCAGCAGTGAATTTGGTCGGGGGAGAAGCACCGGGGAGCTGTTTTTT. This codes for CASSEFGRGRSTGELFF.

The chain employs TRBV7-9 and TRBJ2-5, with TRBD1 matching over 11 bases. The V segment lost 5 bases and the J segment 12 bases; nucleotides outside the gene matches: 14. The CDR3 has 15 amino acids. Germline CDR1 reads SEHNR; CDR2 reads FQNEAQ (reference sequence). The CDR3 DNA reads as TGTGCCAGCAGCAGAGATGGGGACAGGGGGAGAGGCAAGTACTTC. Protein product: CASSRDGDRGRGKYF. Full variable domain (outside the CDR3, taken from reference TRBV7-9 and TRBJ2-5): DTGVSQNPRHKITKRGQNVTFRCDPISEHNRLYWYRQTLGQGPEFLTYFQNEAQLEKSRLLSDRFSAERPKGSFSTLEIQRTEQGDSAMYLCASSRDGDRGRGKYFGPGTRLLVL.

The rearrangement links TRBV7-9 to TRBJ2-7, with 10 bases fitting TRBD1. V shed 1 base, J shed 0 bases, and the junction held 9 bases outside the gene matches. The CDR3 runs 18 residues. CDR1 SEHNR and CDR2 FQNEAQ come from the germline V gene (reference sequence). DNA of the CDR3: TGTGCCAGCAGCTTAGGAAACACCGGGACAGGGGTCTCCTACGAGCAGTACTTC. This codes for CASSLGNTGTGVSYEQYF.

This sequence joins TRBV13 and TRBJ1-2, with D unresolved. Per the germline V gene, CDR1 is PRHDT and CDR2 is FYEKMQ (reference sequence). With 3 bases removed from V and 0 bases from J, the gap between germline ends came to 14 bases. This CDR3 spans 16 amino acids. This CDR3 reads CASSFADFPANYGYTF. CDR3 nucleotide sequence: TGTGCCAGCAGCTTCGCGGATTTCCCTGCTAACTATGGCTACACCTTC.

The chain couples TRBV12-5 to TRBJ2-7; D call uncertain. V was trimmed by 3 bases and J by 6 bases, leaving 3 bases between them. The CDR3 sequence is 10 residues long. CDR1 LGHNT and CDR2 FRNRAP come from the germline V gene. The DNA for the CDR3 is TGTGCTAGTGGTTTCTCCGAGCAGTACTTC. Translated, it gives CASGFSEQYF.

The gene calls are TRBV5-4 and TRBJ1-2, with D tentatively TRBD1 (6 bases). From germline, CDR1 is SGHNT and CDR2 YYREEE (reference sequence). V lost 5 bases and J lost 8, with 16 bases in between. The CDR3 covers 13 residues. CDR3 sequence reads: CASSLNRERGYTF. The CDR3, as DNA: TGTGCCAGCAGTCTGAACAGGGAACGGGGCTACACCTTC.

The rearrangement joins TRBV5-6 to TRBJ1-1; no definite D call. The ends were cut back, 4 bases at V and 0 bases at J, with 19 bases in the middle. The CDR3 totals 17 residues. The germline V gene has CDR1 SGHDT and CDR2 YYEEEE. The CDR3 sequence: CASSMIPGTTMNTEAFF. Written as DNA, the CDR3 is TGTGCCAGCAGCATGATCCCTGGCACAACCATGAACACTGAAGCTTTCTTT.

The rearrangement uses TRBV18 and TRBJ1-1; D is undetermined. The CDR3 length is 14 residues. Trimming stripped 1 base from V and 6 bases from J, with 12 bases between. Germline CDR1 is KGHSH and CDR2 is LQKENI. The CDR3 bases are TGTGCCAGCTCACCACAGGGAGCCCCTTCTGAAGCTTTCTTT. Protein product: CASSPQGAPSEAFF. Drawing the rest from reference TRBV18 and TRBJ1-1, the complete variable domain is NAGVMQNPRHLVRRRGQEARLRCSPMKGHSHVYWYRQLPEEGLKFMVYLQKENIIDESGMPKERFSAEFPKEGPSILRIQQVVRGDSAAYFCASSPQGAPSEAFFGQGTRLTVV.

This clone was detected a few times. The J gene is TRBJ1-1, the V gene TRBV5-1; 8 bases align to TRBD1. From germline, CDR1 is SGHRS and CDR2 YFSETQ. V was pared by 5 bases and J by 3 bases, with 3 bases of the junction left unmatched. CDR3 length: 13 amino acids. Here the CDR3 reads CASSQQGDTEAFF. The CDR3 region has the DNA TGCGCCAGCAGTCAACAGGGGGACACTGAAGCTTTCTTT.

The chain uses TRBV19 and TRBJ2-3, with 12 bases lining up with TRBD2. The J segment lost 3 bases and the V segment lost 3 bases, leaving 4 bases of the junction unmatched. CDR3 length: 16 residues. Germline CDR1 reads LNHDA; CDR2 reads SQIVND (reference sequence). CDR3 nucleotide sequence: TGTGCCAGTAGTATTTCTAGCGGGGGGGCGACAGATACGCAGTATTTT. This encodes CASSISSGGATDTQYF.

The chain is built from TRBV5-1 and TRBJ2-3; 9 positions agree with TRBD2. The CDR3 has 18 amino acids. Germline loops: CDR1 SGHRS, CDR2 YFSETQ. Losses at the gene ends were 2 bases for V and 0 bases for J; bases not matched to a gene: 10. CDR3 in DNA: TGCGCCAGCAGCTTCCAGTTACTGACTAGCGGAAGCACAGATACGCAGTATTTT. Translation: CASSFQLLTSGSTDTQYF.